This is a list of T cell receptor beta chains from one sample in a study of shared clonotypes between healthy human individuals. Profiled with immunoSEQ multiplex PCR; TCRdb holds only in-frame clones, not every one. The sample has 2 million to 3 million clones, 85% to 95% seen once. Sequenced input: naive CD4+ T cells sorted from blood. Source of these receptors: a man aged 18 to 30 in good health. Both conserved end residues are part of each CDR3. The D gene is left open where the match is weak. A row's size may be missing; if present it is once, few, many or a size class.

V	J	size	D	DNA	CDR3
TRBV4-1	TRBJ2-5	once	TRBD2	TGCGCCAGCAGCCAAGATGCCGGGGGGATTTTCCAAGAGACCCAGTACTTC	CASSQDAGGIFQETQYF
TRBV6-1	TRBJ2-6	.	.	TGTGCCAGCAGACTGGGGAGCTCTGGGGCCAACGTCCTGACTTTC	CASRLGSSGANVLTF
TRBV9	TRBJ1-1	.	.	TGTGCCAGCAGCGTCATACAGGGTACTGAAGCTTTCTTT	CASSVIQGTEAFF
TRBV6-1	TRBJ1-3	.	TRBD1	TGTGCCATCCTCCAGGGGGTGGGCTCTGGAAACACCATATATTTT	CAILQGVGSGNTIYF
TRBV4-1	TRBJ2-2	.	.	TGCGCCAGCAGCCAAAGTGGGCCTAGGGACCTCGGGACCGGGGAGCTGTTTTTT	CASSQSGPRDLGTGELFF
TRBV30	TRBJ2-1	.	.	TGTGCCTGGGCAGGGGTCCATGAGCAGTTCTTC	CAWAGVHEQFF
TRBV7-2	TRBJ2-7	.	.	TGTGCCAGCAGCTTAAGGCAGGGGCTCTACGAGCAGTACTTC	CASSLRQGLYEQYF
TRBV19	TRBJ2-2	.	.	TGTGCCAGTAGCCCCAGGGACGGGGAGCTGTTTTTT	CASSPRDGELFF
TRBV6-5	TRBJ1-5	.	TRBD1	TGTGCCAGCAGTTACGACAGGGCGCCCAATCAGCCCCAGCATTTT	CASSYDRAPNQPQHF
TRBV5-1	TRBJ2-5	.	.	TGCGCCAGCAGCTTGGCCTTTGGGACTTCCCAAGAGACCCAGTACTTC	CASSLAFGTSQETQYF
TRBV27	TRBJ1-1	.	.	TGTGCCAGCAGACTTTCCAGGGGGAACACTGAAGCTTTCTTT	CASRLSRGNTEAFF
TRBV6-6	TRBJ1-3	.	.	TGTGCCAGCAGTTACAGGGGAGATGGAAACACCATATATTTT	CASSYRGDGNTIYF
TRBV9	TRBJ2-2	.	TRBD2	TGTGCCAGCAGCGGGTTAGCGGGGGCCATCAACACCGGGGAGCTGTTTTTT	CASSGLAGAINTGELFF
TRBV9	TRBJ1-3	.	TRBD1	TGTGCCAGCAGCCCTGGACAGGGGTTGGACACCATATATTTT	CASSPGQGLDTIYF
TRBV25-1	TRBJ2-7	once	.	TGTGCCAGCAGTGAACCCCGCCAGGGTGACTACGAGCAGTACTTC	CASSEPRQGDYEQYF
TRBV19	TRBJ2-3	.	TRBD2	TGTGCCAGTAGTTCATCTTATAGCGGGAGAGGGACAGATACGCAGTATTTT	CASSSSYSGRGTDTQYF
TRBV5-1	TRBJ2-7	.	TRBD1	TGCGCCAGCAGACACGGACAGGGCTACGAGCAGTACTTC	CASRHGQGYEQYF
TRBV4-1	TRBJ2-1	once	TRBD2	TGCGCCAGCAGCCACCCAATGACTAGCGGGGTTGCGAGCTCCTACAATGAGCAGTTCTTC	CASSHPMTSGVASSYNEQFF
TRBV27	TRBJ2-3	.	TRBD2	TGTGCCAGCGCAGGGAGGGCAGATACGCAGTATTTT	CASAGRADTQYF
TRBV12-2	TRBJ2-7	.	.	TGTGCAAGTCGCCCTTTGACGTACGAGCAGTACTTC	CASRPLTYEQYF
TRBV9	TRBJ2-5	once	TRBD2	TGTGCCAGCAGCATAACTAGCGGGAAGGAGGAGACCCAGTACTTC	CASSITSGKEETQYF
TRBV6-5	TRBJ1-1	.	.	TGTGCCAGCAGTTACTCGAAGGAGGGACCCCCCCCTTTCTTT	CASSYSKEGPPPFF
TRBV5-1	TRBJ2-1	.	TRBD2	TGCGCCAGCAGCTTGGATGCTAGCGGGAAGGCCTACAATGAGCAGTTCTTC	CASSLDASGKAYNEQFF
TRBV11-2	TRBJ2-3	.	.	TGTGCCAGCGGTCCCTGGGCTGCGGGACACACAGATACGCAGTATTTT	CASGPWAAGHTDTQYF
TRBV11-2	TRBJ1-3	.	TRBD1	TGTGCCAGCAGCTCTCAACAGGGGTTGGGAAACACCATATATTTT	CASSSQQGLGNTIYF
TRBV6-1	TRBJ1-5	.	.	TGTGCCAGCAGTGATCGAACCCAGGAGCCCCAGCATTTT	CASSDRTQEPQHF
TRBV6-6	TRBJ2-2	.	.	TGTGCCAGCGCCCTGGGGGGGGCACACGGGGAGCTGTTTTTT	CASALGGAHGELFF
TRBV30	TRBJ1-4	few	.	TGTGCCTGGAGTGTTATAGCATTAGGTGAAAAACTGTTTTTT	CAWSVIALGEKLFF
TRBV5-1	TRBJ2-2	.	.	TGCGCCAGCAGCTTGTCAGGGCCCGGGGAGCTGTTTTTT	CASSLSGPGELFF
TRBV10-3	TRBJ1-2	.	.	TGTGCCATCAGTGAGTCGAGTTACTATGGCTACACCTTC	CAISESSYYGYTF
TRBV6-5	TRBJ2-5	.	.	TGTGCCAGCAGTTACCCGTCCGAGACCCAGTACTTC	CASSYPSETQYF